These 12 T cell receptor beta chains share one sample of origin, sequenced in a study of T cell repertoires in cytomegalovirus infection. MiXCR was run by TCRdb on the reads, yielding one entry per CDR3 protein. The sample comprises some 150,000 distinct CDR3 sequences, roughly a quarter of which are singletons, and over 9.5% rests with the top ten. Sequencing used PBMCs. These receptors were obtained from a human donor in good health (CMV status not recorded). Some clones in this sample may be carry-over from other donors' samples.

V gene TRBV28 combines with J gene TRBJ1-5, with TRBD1 as a possible D gene (5 bases). The CDR3 has 15 amino acids. Germline loops: CDR1 MDHEN, CDR2 SYDVKM. V shed 5 bases and J shed 6 bases, with 17 bases lying between them. CDR3 region: CASSPHRGGSQPQHF. The CDR3 DNA follows: TGTGCCAGCAGTCCCCATCGGGGGGGGAGTCAGCCCCAGCATTTT.

This clonotype was counted ten times or more. The chain couples TRBV7-2 to TRBJ2-1, with 8 bases fitting TRBD2. Germline CDR1 SGHTA, CDR2 FQGNSA. The V and J ends lost 3 bases and 4 bases, in that order; junction bases with no gene match: 2. This CDR3 comprises 14 residues. CDR3 sequence (DNA): TGTGCCAGCAGCTTGGGGACTAGGTACAATGAGCAGTTCTTC. Amino acid sequence: CASSLGTRYNEQFF. The whole variable domain, remainder taken from reference TRBV7-2 and TRBJ2-1, is GAGVSQSPSNKVTEKGKDVELRCDPISGHTALYWYRQSLGQGLEFLIYFQGNSAPDKSGLPSDRFSAERTGGSVSTLTIQRTQQEDSAVYLCASSLGTRYNEQFFGPGTRLTVL.

Turning to this clonotype: Possible read error: a much larger clone is one base away. The chain joins TRBV7-2 to TRBJ2-7; the D gene is possibly TRBD1 (6 bases). The CDR3 is 13 amino acids. Germline V CDR1 and CDR2: SGHTA, FQGNSA. The CDR3 DNA reads TGTGCCAGCAGCCCCCGGGACACCTACGATCAGTACTTC. As protein: CASSPRDTYDQYF.

This clonotype was found a few times. The J gene is TRBJ1-1, the V gene TRBV7-8; D is perhaps TRBD1 (6 bases). Germline values: CDR1 SGHVS, CDR2 FQNEAQ. The germline V and J ends were trimmed by 3 bases and 1 base, with 12 bases remaining between them. This CDR3 has 15 residues. CDR3 sequence: CASSLGKGENTEAFF. In DNA form, the CDR3 reads TGTGCCAGCAGCTTGGGGAAGGGGGAGAACACTGAAGCTTTCTTT.

The gene calls are TRBV10-3 and TRBJ1-2; 8 nucleotides line up with TRBD1. The V gene's germline CDR1 is ENHRY and CDR2 SYGVKD. CDR3 length: 15 residues. V lost 0 bases and J lost 6; bases outside the gene matches: 6. CDR3 in amino acids: CAISESGQGEDGYTF. CDR3 nucleotides: TGTGCCATCAGTGAGTCAGGACAGGGTGAGGATGGCTACACCTTC.

This clonotype occurred a few times. The chain is built from TRBV7-9 and TRBJ1-4; D perhaps matches TRBD1 (6 bases). Germline CDR1 is SEHNR and CDR2 is FQNEAQ (reference sequence). V shed 0 bases and J shed 8 bases, with 13 bases lying between them. The CDR3 length is 15 residues. CDR3: CASSLAGGPREKLFF. The CDR3 bases are TGTGCCAGCAGCTTAGCAGGGGGGCCACGCGAAAAACTGTTTTTT.

This clonotype was recorded once. A much larger clone lies one base from this, so it may be a read error. The V call is TRBV7-2, the J call TRBJ2-1, with 7 bases lining up with TRBD1. Germline V lookup: CDR1 SGHTA, CDR2 FQGNSA. The CDR3 is 18 amino acids. As DNA, the CDR3 is TGTGACAGCAGCTTAGCGTCGGGGACAGCTAACTCCTACAATGAGCAGTTCTTC. The encoded protein is CDSSLASGTANSYNEQFF.

This clonotype was seen a few times. V and J are TRBV12-3 or TRBV12-4 and TRBJ1-2; D is unclear. The V and J ends lost 5 bases and 5 bases respectively, with 12 bases between them. The CDR3 sequence is 13 residues long. CDR3 in DNA: TGTGCCAGCAGTCGAACCCGGGCGTATGGCTACACCTTC. Translation gives CASSRTRAYGYTF.

Here the CDR3 DNA reads TGTGCCAGCAGCTTGTCCGACCGCACCGGGGAGCTGTTTTTT. This codes for CASSLSDRTGELFF. The rearrangement links TRBV5-4 to TRBJ2-2; D call uncertain. In germline, CDR1 is SGHNT, CDR2 YYREEE (reference sequence). With 1 base removed from V and 4 bases from J, the gap between germline ends came to 8 bases. This CDR3 has 14 residues.

The chain links TRBV28 to TRBJ2-2; D possibly corresponds to TRBD2 (7 bases). V shed 3 bases and J shed 3 bases, with 20 bases lying between them. This CDR3 region has 18 residues. Germline lookup yields CDR1 MDHEN and CDR2 SYDVKM. In DNA, the CDR3 is TGTGCCAGCAGTTTCCGCAAGGGGGGGGTTAGGCACACCGGGGAGCTGTTTTTT. Translated, it gives CASSFRKGGVRHTGELFF.

This clonotype was detected a few times. The V and J genes are TRBV7-2 and TRBJ1-1, with 11 bases aligning to TRBD1. The germline V gene encodes CDR1 SGHTA and CDR2 FQGNSA. V gave up 5 bases and J gave up 10 bases; unmatched junction bases: 12. This CDR3 has 15 amino acids. The DNA of the CDR3 is TGTGCCAGCAGCCCATACCCGGACAGGGGGCAGGTAGCTTTCTTT. As protein: CASSPYPDRGQVAFF. The full variable domain, rest sourced from reference TRBV7-2 and TRBJ1-1, is GAGVSQSPSNKVTEKGKDVELRCDPISGHTALYWYRQSLGQGLEFLIYFQGNSAPDKSGLPSDRFSAERTGGSVSTLTIQRTQQEDSAVYLCASSPYPDRGQVAFFGQGTRLTVV.

This clonotype was counted only a few times. V and J are TRBV6-5 and TRBJ2-3; D is perhaps TRBD1 or TRBD2 (5 bases each). The germline gives CDR1 MNHEY, CDR2 SVGAGI. The V gene lost 8 bases and the J gene lost 7 bases, with 13 bases spanning the gap. The CDR3 covers 12 residues. This CDR3 is CASEGQENTQYF. The DNA of the CDR3 is TGTGCCAGCGAGGGGCAGGAAAATACGCAGTATTTT.